A single sample is the source of the 11 T cell receptor beta chains below, sequenced in a study of CD8 T cells in Susac syndrome. Reverse transcription used 0.5 to 1 ug RNA and random hexamers. In TCRdb, the immunoSEQ multiplex PCR reads were re-called with MiXCR into one record per CDR3 protein. The table records about 140,000 distinct CDR3 sequences, 95% of them present only once. Sequencing was carried out using CD4+ T cells from PBMCs. Receptors originate from a human donor with multiple sclerosis.

The V gene is TRBV20-1, the J gene TRBJ2-4; D gene uncertain. Germline CDR1 and CDR2: DFQATT and SNEGSKA (reference sequence). Between the trimmed V and J ends, which lost 3 bases and 1 base, there was a span of 7 bases. CDR3 length: 13 residues. The CDR3 sequence is CSARGWAKNIQYF. CDR3 nucleotides: TGCAGTGCTAGGGGCTGGGCCAAAAACATTCAGTACTTC.

This rearrangement joins TRBV6-2 or TRBV6-3 to TRBJ1-5; D is ambiguous. The CDR3 covers 15 residues. Germline CDR1 and CDR2: MNHEY and SVGEGT. V was clipped by 5 bases and J by 1 base, with 12 bases between them. CDR3 residues: CASSNRGLSNQPQHF. CDR3 DNA: TGTGCCAGCAGTAACCGAGGGTTAAGCAATCAGCCCCAGCATTTT.

V gene TRBV3-1 combines with J gene TRBJ2-5, with 13 positions matching TRBD2. The CDR3 runs 16 residues. Germline V lookup: CDR1 LGHDT, CDR2 YNNKEL (reference sequence). The V gene end was trimmed by 8 bases and the J gene end by 5 bases; junction bases not matched to a gene: 11. The CDR3 nucleotides are TGTGCCAGCGGGGGTAGTCAGGGACTAGCGGGGGAGACCCAGTACTTC. It yields the protein CASGGSQGLAGETQYF.

The chain couples TRBV6-5 to TRBJ1-6; D is undetermined. Trimming left V 3 bases short and J 9 bases short, with 6 bases between. The CDR3 runs 12 residues. Germline V gene lookup returns CDR1 MNHEY and CDR2 SVGAGI. CDR3: CASSYGFSPLHF. CDR3 nucleotides: TGTGCCAGCAGTTATGGGTTTTCACCCCTCCACTTT.

The sample holds one count of this clonotype. The V call is TRBV14, the J call TRBJ2-5; D call uncertain. V lost 3 bases, J lost 7 bases, and 12 bases lay in between. Germline V gene data show CDR1 as SGHDN and CDR2 as FVKESK. This CDR3 has 13 residues. The CDR3 bases are TGTGCCAGCAGCCAGGACCTCCTGGGGACCCAGTACTTC. It is translated as CASSQDLLGTQYF.

The chain recombines TRBV2 with TRBJ2-1; 8 bases map to TRBD2. From germline, CDR1 is SNHLY and CDR2 FYNNEI. J gave up 9 bases and V 2 bases, and 9 bases lay outside the gene matches. This CDR3 is 15 amino acids long. The CDR3 loop is CASSETRGRSGEQFF. The CDR3 bases are TGTGCCAGCAGTGAAACTCGCGGGAGGTCAGGTGAGCAGTTCTTC.

The chain recombines TRBV9 with TRBJ2-7, with 8 bases lining up with TRBD1. The J segment lost 5 bases and the V segment lost 4 bases, leaving 5 bases of the junction unmatched. The CDR3 spans 13 residues. In germline, CDR1 is SGDLS, CDR2 YYNGEE. The CDR3 coding sequence is TGTGCCAGCAGCATCGGACAGGGCCACGAGCAGTACTTC. This encodes CASSIGQGHEQYF.

The genes are TRBV11-2 and TRBJ2-2, with 11 bases matching TRBD1. Per germline, CDR1 SGHAT and CDR2 FQNNGV. V lost 6 bases, J lost 0 bases, and 12 bases stayed unmatched. The CDR3 loop spans 19 amino acids. The CDR3 region has the DNA TGTGCCAGCAGATACGGGACAGGGGGTTCCCGGGCGAACACCGGGGAGCTGTTTTTT. It yields the protein CASRYGTGGSRANTGELFF.

This chain joins TRBV15 and TRBJ1-5; possible D gene TRBD1, 5 bases. CDR3 size: 15 residues. CDR1 LNHNV and CDR2 YYDKDF come from the germline V gene (reference sequence). V lost 1 base to trimming and J lost 7 bases, with 14 bases between them. CDR3 nucleotide sequence: TGTGCCACCAGCAGAGTATCAGGGCTCGGCCAGCCCCAGCATTTT. Amino acids: CATSRVSGLGQPQHF.

The chain uses TRBV12-3 or TRBV12-4 and TRBJ2-3; the match to TRBD2 covers 10 bases. The V gene end was trimmed by 0 bases and the J gene end by 4 bases; junction bases not matched to a gene: 4. The CDR3 covers 16 residues. For the CDR3, the DNA is TGTGCCAGCAGTTTAGCGCTAGCGGGGGACTCAGATACGCAGTATTTT. It codes for CASSLALAGDSDTQYF.

The chain employs TRBV5-1 and TRBJ2-7; tentatively, D is TRBD1 (7 bases). Trimming took off 4 bases at V and 0 bases at J, with 17 bases between the two ends. Germline V lookup: CDR1 SGHRS, CDR2 YFSETQ. CDR3 length equals 16 residues. The CDR3 region is CASSPGDRLLSYEQYF. CDR3 DNA: TGCGCCAGCAGCCCGGGGGACAGACTACTCTCCTACGAGCAGTACTTC.